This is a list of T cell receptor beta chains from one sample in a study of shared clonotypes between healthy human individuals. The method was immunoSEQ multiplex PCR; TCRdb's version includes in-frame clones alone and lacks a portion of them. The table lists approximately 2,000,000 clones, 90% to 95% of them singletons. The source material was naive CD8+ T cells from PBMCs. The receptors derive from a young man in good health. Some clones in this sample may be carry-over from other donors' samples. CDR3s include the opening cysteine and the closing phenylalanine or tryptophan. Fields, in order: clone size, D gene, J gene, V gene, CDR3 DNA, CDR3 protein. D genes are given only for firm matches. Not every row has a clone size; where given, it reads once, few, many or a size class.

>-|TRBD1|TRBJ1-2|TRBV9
TGTGCCAGCACCAAAGGAGACAGGGGGTTGTATGGCTACACCTTC
CASTKGDRGLYGYTF
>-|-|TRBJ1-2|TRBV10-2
TGCGCCAGCTCCTTATCTGTTCGAGATGGCTACACCTTC
CASSLSVRDGYTF
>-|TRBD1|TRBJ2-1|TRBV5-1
TGCGCCAGCAGCAATTGGACAGGGTGGTTTCGCCCACGTACGATCTACAATGAGCAGTTCTTC
CASSNWTGWFRPRTIYNEQFF
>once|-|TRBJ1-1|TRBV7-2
TGTGCCAGCAGCTTAAGCGGAGACGCGGACGAAGCTTTCTTT
CASSLSGDADEAFF
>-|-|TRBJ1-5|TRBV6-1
TGTGCCAGCAGAACCAACGAGAATCAGCCCCAGCATTTT
CASRTNENQPQHF
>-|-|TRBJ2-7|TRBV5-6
TGTGCCAGCAGCCTAGGGGGACACGAGCAGTACTTC
CASSLGGHEQYF
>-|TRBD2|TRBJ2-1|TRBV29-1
TGCAGCGTTGAGTCCCCCGGGACTAGCGGATACTACAATGAGCAGTTCTTC
CSVESPGTSGYYNEQFF
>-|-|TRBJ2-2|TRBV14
TGTGCCAGCAGCCACCTCGACCCGAACACCGGGGAGCTGTTTTTT
CASSHLDPNTGELFF
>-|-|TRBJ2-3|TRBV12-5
TGTGCTAGTGGGAGGGGTACAGATACGCAGTATTTT
CASGRGTDTQYF
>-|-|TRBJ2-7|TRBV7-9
TGTGCCAGCAGCGCACCTACAGGGCACCACGAGCAGTACTTC
CASSAPTGHHEQYF
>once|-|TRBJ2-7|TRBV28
TGTGCCAGCAGTTTATATGGACGCTACGAGCAGTACTTC
CASSLYGRYEQYF
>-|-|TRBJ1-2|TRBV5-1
TGCGCCAGCACGGATCGGGACACGGTCTATGGCTACACCTTC
CASTDRDTVYGYTF
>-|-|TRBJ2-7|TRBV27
TGTGCCAGCAGTGATTCTTTAGGGGGGTTTCACTACGAGCAGTACTTC
CASSDSLGGFHYEQYF
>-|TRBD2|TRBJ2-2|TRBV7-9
TGTGCCAGCAGCTCCCCTTCGGGAGGTCATATCGGGGAGCTGTTTTTT
CASSSPSGGHIGELFF
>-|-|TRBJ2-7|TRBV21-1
TGTGCCAGCAGCACGCGGGGGCTAGCGGGAGGCCCGCCCGAGAGTTACGAGCAGTACTTC
CASSTRGLAGGPPESYEQYF
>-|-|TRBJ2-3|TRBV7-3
TGTGCCAGCAGCCTCGGGACTTTAAGCACAGATACGCAGTATTTT
CASSLGTLSTDTQYF
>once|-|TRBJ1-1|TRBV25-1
TGTGCCAGCAGTGAATTCGGTACCAGGGAAGGTGAAGGGACTTTCTTT
CASSEFGTREGEGTFF
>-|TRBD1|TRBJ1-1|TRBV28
TGTGCCACGCAGGGGGTGTTCCGGGACACTGAAGCTTTCTTT
CATQGVFRDTEAFF
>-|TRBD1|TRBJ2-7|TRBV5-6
TGTGCCAGCAGCCTATTGACAGGGAAGGCCTACGAGCAGTACTTC
CASSLLTGKAYEQYF
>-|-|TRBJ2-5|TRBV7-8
TGTGCCAGCAGCTTAAATCAGGACCCCCCCCACTTC
CASSLNQDPPHF
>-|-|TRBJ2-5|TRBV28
TGTGCCAGCAGATACTCTCAGGACCAAGAGACCCAGTACTTC
CASRYSQDQETQYF
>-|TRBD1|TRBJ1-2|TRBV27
TGTGCCAGCAGTTTAATATCCGGGACAGGGGTGGGAGGCTACACCTTC
CASSLISGTGVGGYTF
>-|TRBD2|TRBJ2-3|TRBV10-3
TGTGCCATCAGAAAGCGGGAGGGTCCCGCAGATACGCAGTATTTT
CAIRKREGPADTQYF
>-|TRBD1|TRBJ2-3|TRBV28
TGTGCCAGCAGTTCCGGGCAGGGGGTATTCACAGATACGCAGTATTTT
CASSSGQGVFTDTQYF
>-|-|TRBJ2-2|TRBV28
TGTGCCAGCAGTACGGGACATAACACCGGGGAGCTGTTTTTT
CASSTGHNTGELFF
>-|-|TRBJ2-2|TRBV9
TGTGCCAGCAGCGTAGGGTTTCTTTCCGGGGAGCTGTTTTTT
CASSVGFLSGELFF